These 30 T cell receptor beta chains originate from one sample sequenced in a study of blood T cell repertoires in COVID-19. Data came from immunoSEQ multiplex PCR; TCRdb stores just in-frame clones and leaves some out. Of 150,000 to 200,000 clones detected, about four fifths appear once; the ten largest clones hold approximately 6.1%. Sample: peripheral blood. The receptors originated from a woman aged 35 to 49 with acute or convalescent COVID-19.

The chain recombines TRBV6-5 with TRBJ2-2; TRBD2 is a possible D gene (6 bases). The CDR3 extends over 15 amino acids. With 6 bases removed from V and 5 bases from J, the gap between germline ends came to 16 bases. Germline CDR1 reads MNHEY; CDR2 reads SVGAGI. This chain's CDR3 is CASRHGGSSTGELFF. CDR3 nucleotide sequence: TGTGCCAGCAGGCACGGGGGATCGAGTACCGGGGAGCTGTTTTTT.

The chain is built from TRBV6-5 and TRBJ1-1; D gene unclear. The CDR3 extends over 13 amino acids. V shed 7 bases and J shed 1 base, with 10 bases lying between them. The germline V gene encodes CDR1 MNHEY and CDR2 SVGAGI. The CDR3 coding sequence is TGTGCCAGCACACACAGAGAGAACACTGAAGCTTTCTTT. This translates into CASTHRENTEAFF.

The chain carries TRBV6-5 and TRBJ1-2; D remains ambiguous. The length of the CDR3 is 15 residues. Germline V lookup: CDR1 MNHEY, CDR2 SVGAGI. Between the trimmed V and J ends, which lost 7 bases and 6 bases, there was a span of 21 bases. The CDR3 region is CASTSLLRGFDGYTF. The DNA for the CDR3 is TGTGCCAGCACCTCGCTTCTGCGGGGTTTTGATGGCTACACCTTC.

This clone was seen a handful of times. The J gene is TRBJ1-5, the V gene TRBV19; D is unclear. Trimming removed 2 bases from V and 2 bases from J, with 16 bases in between. Germline values: CDR1 LNHDA, CDR2 SQIVND (reference sequence). The CDR3 sequence is 17 residues long. As DNA, the CDR3 is TGTGCCAGTAGTATATGGCGGGAATGGGAACGCAATCAGCCCCAGCATTTT. Translating gives CASSIWREWERNQPQHF.

This clone has only a few counts. The rearrangement joins TRBV7-8 to TRBJ2-7, with a possible D match to TRBD1 (5 bases). The ends were cut back, 1 base at V and 4 bases at J, with 11 bases in the middle. Germline CDR1 SGHVS, CDR2 FQNEAQ. CDR3 size: 14 residues. The CDR3: CASSLGSQGYEQYF. Here the CDR3 DNA reads TGTGCCAGCAGCTTAGGTAGCCAGGGTTACGAGCAGTACTTC.

The CDR3 DNA reads as TGTGCCGGCGATGGCGAGGGCTACACTGAAGCTTTCTTT. Its protein product is CAGDGEGYTEAFF. The chain employs TRBV30 and TRBJ1-1; no firm D call. Trimming stripped 8 bases from V and 3 bases from J, with 16 bases between. Germline CDR1 is GTSNPN and CDR2 is SVGIG (reference sequence). This CDR3 has 13 amino acids.

This clone was picked up one time. The gene calls are TRBV12-3 or TRBV12-4 and TRBJ1-2; maybe TRBD1 (6 bases). This CDR3 has 12 amino acids. V dropped 4 bases and J dropped 7 bases, with 10 bases sitting between them. Here the CDR3 reads CASSSGAGGYTF. The DNA of the CDR3 is TGTGCCAGCAGTTCAGGGGCGGGTGGCTACACCTTC.

The CDR3 spells CASSAGTSGRIGGEQYF. CDR3 nucleotide sequence: TGTGCCAGCAGTGCCGGGACTAGCGGGAGAATTGGGGGCGAGCAGTACTTC. The chain combines TRBV27 with TRBJ2-7, with 14 bases lining up with TRBD2. Germline V gives CDR1 MNHEY, CDR2 SMNVEV (reference sequence). Unmatched junction bases numbered 12, after V lost 5 bases and J lost 6 bases. This CDR3 has 17 amino acids.

This sequence joins TRBV25-1 and TRBJ1-2; no definite D call. The CDR3 totals 14 residues. Germline V lookup: CDR1 MGHDK, CDR2 SYGVNS. V dropped 7 bases and J dropped 4 bases, with 16 bases sitting between them. The CDR3 reads CASTEDGERYGYTF. As DNA, the CDR3 is TGTGCCAGCACGGAGGACGGGGAACGCTATGGCTACACCTTC.

The chain has TRBV27 and TRBJ2-7, with D maybe TRBD1 (5 bases). V shed 5 bases and J shed 1 base, with 21 bases lying between them. Per germline, CDR1 MNHEY and CDR2 SMNVEV (reference sequence). This CDR3 contains 17 residues. CDR3 nucleotide sequence: TGTGCCAGCAGTCCCTCCGACAGAGACATAGTTTCCTACGAGCAGTACTTC. This encodes CASSPSDRDIVSYEQYF.

The chain employs TRBV6-5 and TRBJ2-7, with TRBD1 as a possible D gene (6 bases). Trimming took off 0 bases at V and 3 bases at J, with 9 bases between the two ends. CDR1 and CDR2 (germline): MNHEY, SVGAGI. The CDR3 length is 14 residues. In DNA, the CDR3 is TGTGCCAGCAGTTACTCGACACAGGGCTACGAGCAGTACTTC. Protein product: CASSYSTQGYEQYF.

The chain uses TRBV7-9 and TRBJ2-7; no clear D gene. Germline V gene lookup returns CDR1 SEHNR and CDR2 FQNEAQ (reference sequence). V was pared by 1 base and J by 1 base, with 8 bases between. This CDR3 comprises 14 residues. The CDR3 DNA sequence: TGTGCCAGCAGCTTAGGGTACAGATCCTACGAGCAGTACTTC. This encodes CASSLGYRSYEQYF.

DNA of the CDR3: TGTGCCAGCAGCCCCTCCGGGAGGAACGAGCAGTACTTC. Protein product: CASSPSGRNEQYF. This chain uses TRBV11-2 with TRBJ2-7; 7 bases fit TRBD2. Germline V CDR1 and CDR2: SGHAT, FQNNGV. J lost 5 bases, V lost 5 bases, and 6 bases had no gene match. The CDR3 contains 13 residues.

This chain uses TRBV5-1 with TRBJ2-7; TRBD2 might be the D (6 bases). The CDR3 runs to 14 residues. The germline V gene encodes CDR1 SGHRS and CDR2 YFSETQ. V gave up 7 bases and J gave up 5 bases, with 19 bases separating them. This CDR3 reads CASGLSTVGDEQYF. The CDR3 DNA sequence: TGCGCCAGCGGACTATCAACAGTCGGCGACGAGCAGTACTTC.

V usage is TRBV10-3 and J usage is TRBJ2-5; TRBD1 matches at 9 bases. This CDR3 has 13 residues. The junction had 6 bases not matched to a gene; V was cut back by 10 bases and J by 3 bases. Germline CDR1 and CDR2: ENHRY and SYGVKD. The CDR3 loop reads CATLRTGEETQYF. CDR3 coding DNA: TGTGCCACCCTCCGGACAGGGGAAGAGACCCAGTACTTC.

The V call is TRBV30, the J call TRBJ1-5; TRBD1 aligns across 8 bases. CDR3 length: 15 residues. Per the germline V gene, CDR1 is GTSNPN and CDR2 is SVGIG (reference sequence). The ends lost 2 bases at V and 4 bases at J; junction bases unmatched: 7. This CDR3 is CAWSIQGGQNQPQHF. The CDR3 DNA reads as TGTGCCTGGAGTATACAGGGGGGCCAAAATCAGCCCCAGCATTTT.

This rearrangement joins TRBV6-2 or TRBV6-3 to TRBJ2-3, with 8 bases matching TRBD1. The V gene end was trimmed by 5 bases and the J gene end by 2 bases; junction bases not matched to a gene: 9. There are 16 residues in the CDR3. Germline values: CDR1 MNHEY, CDR2 SVGEGT. DNA for the CDR3: TGTGCCAGCAGTCGACAGGGGACATTTACCACAGATACGCAGTATTTT. This gives the protein CASSRQGTFTTDTQYF.

The chain employs TRBV3-1 (or the pseudogene TRBV3-2) and TRBJ1-1, with D perhaps TRBD1 (6 bases). The CDR3 sequence is 13 residues long. Trimming shortened V by 1 base and J by 4 bases, and 7 bases separated the two germline ends. CDR1 and CDR2 from the germline V gene are LGHDT and YNNKEL (reference sequence). The CDR3 region is CASSQGGGTEAFF. The DNA for the CDR3 is TGTGCCAGCAGCCAAGGAGGGGGCACTGAAGCTTTCTTT.

V usage is TRBV27 and J usage is TRBJ1-1; weak D call: TRBD1 (5 bases). CDR1 and CDR2 (germline): MNHEY, SMNVEV (reference sequence). The CDR3 is 14 amino acids. V lost 5 bases and J 1 base, leaving 11 bases between the germline ends. CDR3 amino acids: CASSTRTPNTEAFF. The CDR3 DNA reads TGTGCCAGCAGTACACGGACACCGAACACTGAAGCTTTCTTT.

CDR3 protein: CASTGQGRGQPQHF. CDR3 DNA sequence: TGTGCCAGTACGGGACAGGGGAGGGGTCAGCCCCAGCATTTT. The chain combines TRBV2 with TRBJ1-5; 10 bases are a match to TRBD1. CDR1 and CDR2 from the germline V gene are SNHLY and FYNNEI. The CDR3 is 14 residues long. The V gene end was trimmed by 9 bases and the J gene end by 6 bases; junction bases not matched to a gene: 8.

The chain links TRBV7-9 to TRBJ2-7; 7 bases match TRBD1. The CDR3 runs 15 residues. Losses at the gene ends were 5 bases for V and 1 base for J; bases not matched to a gene: 8. The germline CDR1 and CDR2 sequences are SEHNR and FQNEAQ (reference sequence). CDR3 nucleotide sequence: TGTGCCAGCAGCCAAACTCAACAGGGGTCCTACGAGCAGTACTTC. It yields the protein CASSQTQQGSYEQYF.

The chain carries TRBV28 and TRBJ1-5; 7 nucleotides line up with TRBD1. The CDR3 consists of 13 residues. V shed 9 bases and J 3 bases; nucleotides not matched to a gene: 5. Germline CDR1 MDHEN, CDR2 SYDVKM. The DNA for the CDR3 is TGTGCCAGTAGACAGGGTTTCAATCAGCCCCAGCATTTT. Translating gives CASRQGFNQPQHF.

The J gene is TRBJ2-3, the V gene TRBV11-2; maybe TRBD2 (6 bases). CDR3 length equals 16 residues. V was shortened by 4 bases and J by 0 bases, with 14 bases between the two germline ends. Germline-derived CDR1 and CDR2 are SGHAT and FQNNGV. The CDR3 reads CASSSTGLFSTDTQYF. DNA of the CDR3: TGTGCCAGCAGCTCAACGGGACTCTTCAGCACAGATACGCAGTATTTT.

The rearrangement links TRBV27 to TRBJ2-5; possibly TRBD1 for D (6 bases). Germline CDR1 is MNHEY and CDR2 is SMNVEV (reference sequence). CDR3 length equals 13 residues. V gave up 5 bases and J gave up 8 bases, with 15 bases separating them. The CDR3 spells CASSPRGYVTQYF. CDR3 bases: TGTGCCAGCAGTCCCAGGGGATACGTTACCCAGTACTTC.

The J gene is TRBJ2-1, the V gene TRBV7-3; tentative D call: TRBD2 (7 bases). CDR3 length equals 16 residues. V was clipped by 1 base and J by 10 bases, with 20 bases between them. Germline-derived CDR1 and CDR2 are SGHTA and FQGTGA. CDR3 DNA: TGTGCCAGCAGCTTAAACCCGACAGGTGCGGGGGTCGAGCAGTTCTTC. Protein sequence: CASSLNPTGAGVEQFF.

The chain combines TRBV15 with TRBJ2-2, with D unresolved. The CDR3 sequence is 16 residues long. Trimming stripped 1 base from V and 1 base from J, with 10 bases between. Per the germline V gene, CDR1 is LNHNV and CDR2 is YYDKDF (reference sequence). As DNA, the CDR3 is TGTGCCACCAGCAGAGGGGCAGTTCAGAACACCGGGGAGCTGTTTTTT. This sequence encodes CATSRGAVQNTGELFF.

The CDR3 DNA sequence: TGTGCCAGCAGTAAGGGGCTGGCTGAAGCTTTCTTT. Protein: CASSKGLAEAFF. The V and J genes are TRBV7-9 and TRBJ1-1; D may be TRBD1 (5 bases). There are 12 residues in the CDR3. V lost 6 bases and J lost 6, with 11 bases in between. Looked up from germline, CDR1 is SEHNR and CDR2 is FQNEAQ (reference sequence).

J is TRBJ2-7 and V is TRBV14, with 7 bases identical to TRBD2. Germline values: CDR1 SGHDN, CDR2 FVKESK. The CDR3 runs 13 residues. J gave up 3 bases and V 8 bases, and 7 bases lay outside the gene matches. The CDR3 region is CASRGDWSYEQYF. The CDR3 DNA reads TGTGCCAGCCGGGGGGACTGGAGCTACGAGCAGTACTTC. Using reference TRBV14 and TRBJ2-7 for the parts outside the CDR3, the full variable domain is EAGVTQFPSHSVIEKGQTVTLRCDPISGHDNLYWYRRVMGKEIKFLLHFVKESKQDESGMPNNRFLAERTGGTYSTLKVQPAELEDSGVYFCASRGDWSYEQYFGPGTRLTVT.

V is TRBV5-1 and J is TRBJ1-6; 7 nucleotides agree with TRBD1. J was trimmed by 9 bases and V by 7 bases; bases with no gene match: 7. CDR3 length equals 13 residues. Germline CDR1 is SGHRS and CDR2 is YFSETQ. The CDR3 reads CASQGDRGSPLHF. CDR3 bases: TGCGCCAGCCAAGGGGACAGAGGTTCACCCCTCCACTTT.

J is TRBJ2-1 and V is TRBV9; 9 bases fit TRBD2. Germline V lookup: CDR1 SGDLS, CDR2 YYNGEE. The CDR3 has 17 residues. V shed 0 bases and J 5 bases; nucleotides not matched to a gene: 9. CDR3 DNA sequence: TGTGCCAGCAGCGTAGGGGCTAGCGGGATCAAACACAATGAGCAGTTCTTC. Translated: CASSVGASGIKHNEQFF.